Following are 16 T cell receptor beta chains from one sample sequenced in a study of T cell repertoires in cytomegalovirus infection. One entry per CDR3 protein, called by TCRdb with MiXCR from the reads. The sample records hundreds of thousands of distinct CDR3 sequences, around 32% being singletons. Which antigens these TCRs recognize remains unknown. Sequenced here: cultured PBMCs, sampled from culture after CMV antigen stimulation. These receptors all come from a human donor in good health (CMV status not recorded). Some clones in this sample may be carry-over from other donors' samples.

This chain connects TRBV19 to TRBJ1-6; TRBD1 is a possible D gene (5 bases). Germline CDR1 and CDR2: LNHDA and SQIVND (reference sequence). The CDR3 has 12 residues. The V and J ends lost 11 bases and 9 bases respectively, with 14 bases between them. CDR3 DNA sequence: TGTGCCGCCCGGCAGGGTGCTTCACCCCTCCACTTT. Its translation is CAARQGASPLHF.

V gene TRBV4-3 combines with J gene TRBJ1-6; TRBD1 agrees at 7 bases. Germline V CDR1 and CDR2: LGHNA, YSLEER. With 1 base clipped from V and 5 bases from J, the junction kept 2 bases outside the gene matches. CDR3 size: 15 residues. The CDR3 reads CASSQGGQHNSPLHF. The DNA for the CDR3 is TGCGCCAGCAGCCAAGGGGGACAGCATAATTCACCCCTCCACTTT.

This clonotype has only one observation. The chain carries TRBV29-1 and TRBJ2-4; D remains unclear. Germline-derived CDR1 and CDR2 are SQVTM and ANQGSEA. This CDR3 contains 14 residues. V lost 5 bases to trimming and J lost 0 bases, with 11 bases between them. CDR3 bases: TGCAGCGTTCTCGTGGGCCTAGCCAAAAACATTCAGTACTTC. It codes for CSVLVGLAKNIQYF. The complete variable domain, with remaining parts taken from reference TRBV29-1 and TRBJ2-4, reads SAVISQKPSRDICQRGTSLTIQCQVDSQVTMMFWYRQQPGQSLTLIATANQGSEATYESGFVIDKFPISRPNLTFSTLTVSNMSPEDSSIYLCSVLVGLAKNIQYFGAGTRLSVL.

The chain combines TRBV2 with TRBJ2-3; 15 bases match TRBD2. CDR3 size: 19 residues. J lost 0 bases, V lost 5 bases, and 9 bases had no gene match. Per the germline V gene, CDR1 is SNHLY and CDR2 is FYNNEI. CDR3: CASSTSGTSGGTSTDTQYF. CDR3 bases: TGTGCCAGCAGTACCTCCGGGACTAGCGGGGGGACAAGCACAGATACGCAGTATTTT.

This sequence joins TRBV12-5 and TRBJ2-3, with 9 bases lining up with TRBD2. V lost 2 bases, J lost 3 bases, and 18 bases stayed unmatched. The CDR3 runs to 20 residues. Germline V lookup: CDR1 LGHNT, CDR2 FRNRAP. The CDR3 protein is CASGLYPGLASKRGTDTQYF. For the CDR3, the DNA is TGTGCTAGTGGTTTGTACCCCGGACTAGCGTCTAAGCGGGGTACAGATACGCAGTATTTT.

This clonotype was counted between two and nine times. V gene TRBV19 combines with J gene TRBJ1-2, with a tentative D call TRBD1 (6 bases). The germline V and J ends were trimmed by 5 bases and 4 bases, with 20 bases remaining between them. This CDR3 is 16 amino acids long. Germline assignment: CDR1 LNHDA and CDR2 SQIVND (reference sequence). CDR3 in DNA: TGTGCCAGTAGTCTCGGTGACACAGGGAGTCTCTATGGCTACACCTTC. As protein: CASSLGDTGSLYGYTF.

The chain employs TRBV7-4 and TRBJ2-3; D is ambiguous. This CDR3 is 15 amino acids long. Per germline, CDR1 SGHVT and CDR2 SQSDAQ. The V and J ends lost 2 bases and 1 base respectively, with 10 bases between them. The CDR3 DNA sequence: TGTGCCAGCAGCTTACGAACGTGGGGCACAGATACGCAGTATTTT. Amino acid sequence: CASSLRTWGTDTQYF.

The gene calls are TRBV5-1 and TRBJ1-1; D is uncertain. Germline lookup yields CDR1 SGHRS and CDR2 YFSETQ. This CDR3 comprises 14 residues. The V end was cut by 0 bases, the J end by 1 base, with 7 bases between. The CDR3 reads CASSLEWQNTEAFF. CDR3 nucleotide sequence: TGCGCCAGCAGCTTGGAGTGGCAGAACACTGAAGCTTTCTTT.

This chain uses TRBV15 with TRBJ1-4; possible D gene TRBD1, 5 bases. CDR1 and CDR2 (germline): LNHNV, YYDKDF (reference sequence). This CDR3 contains 14 residues. Trimming left V 3 bases short and J 8 bases short, with 13 bases between. This CDR3 reads CATSSFLPGEKLFF. The CDR3 DNA reads as TGTGCCACCAGCAGCTTTCTCCCAGGGGAAAAACTGTTTTTT.

This clonotype was seen more than once but under ten times. The junction departs from the called germline gene at one end, perhaps through a read error. The genes are TRBV7-2 and TRBJ2-2; a weak D match, TRBD2 (6 bases). The length of the CDR3 is 15 residues. Germline V gives CDR1 SGHTA, CDR2 FQGNSA. CDR3 sequence: CASRLGRENTGELFF. DNA of the CDR3: TGTGCCAGCCGCTTAGGGCGGGAGAACACCGGGGAGCTGTTTTTT.

This chain joins TRBV20-1 and TRBJ1-4; D might be TRBD1 (6 bases). Trimming shortened V by 6 bases and J by 8 bases, and 16 bases separated the two germline ends. The length of the CDR3 is 13 residues. The V gene's germline CDR1 is DFQATT and CDR2 SNEGSKA (reference sequence). The CDR3 loop reads CSASSGEREKLFF. The CDR3 coding sequence is TGCAGTGCCTCCTCAGGGGAGCGAGAAAAACTGTTTTTT.

The genes are TRBV5-6 and TRBJ1-1; D uncertain. The germline V and J ends were trimmed by 6 bases and 3 bases, with 21 bases remaining between them. Germline V gene sequence: CDR1 SGHDT, CDR2 YYEEEE. The CDR3 loop spans 16 amino acids. The CDR3 loop reads CASNLTPYGKDTEAFF. The CDR3 DNA is TGTGCCAGCAACCTCACCCCGTACGGTAAGGACACTGAAGCTTTCTTT.

The chain links TRBV11-2 to TRBJ2-3, with unresolved D. The CDR3 runs 14 residues. Trimming removed 0 bases from V and 6 bases from J, with 10 bases in between. Per germline, CDR1 SGHAT and CDR2 FQNNGV. The CDR3 protein is CASSLDLLVDTQYF. The CDR3 DNA reads TGTGCCAGCAGCTTAGATCTTTTGGTGGATACGCAGTATTTT. Looking up the rest from reference TRBV11-2 and TRBJ2-3 gives the full variable domain: EAGVAQSPRYKIIEKRQSVAFWCNPISGHATLYWYQQILGQGPKLLIQFQNNGVVDDSQLPKDRFSAERLKGVDSTLKIQPAKLEDSAVYLCASSLDLLVDTQYFGPGTRLTVL.

The V gene is TRBV5-1, the J gene TRBJ2-2, with 10 positions matching TRBD2. CDR1 SGHRS and CDR2 YFSETQ come from the germline V gene. There are 17 residues in the CDR3. V gave up 0 bases and J gave up 7 bases; unmatched junction bases: 9. The CDR3 bases are TGCGCCAGCAGCTTGGCCTCTAGCGGGAGCGTAAGCGGGGAGCTGTTTTTT. Translated: CASSLASSGSVSGELFF.

Only a few counts were recorded for this clonotype. The V and J genes are TRBV24-1 and TRBJ2-1; no reliable D call. The germline V gene encodes CDR1 KGHDR and CDR2 SFDVKD. V gave up 2 bases and J gave up 6 bases, with 13 bases separating them. The length of the CDR3 is 15 residues. This CDR3 reads CATSDSADPSNEQFF. The DNA for the CDR3 is TGTGCCACCAGTGATTCGGCGGACCCCTCCAATGAGCAGTTCTTC.

The V gene is TRBV28, the J gene TRBJ2-3; 10 nucleotides align to TRBD1. CDR3 length: 15 residues. Trimming at V came to 6 bases and at J to 4 bases, leaving 7 bases not matched to a gene. Germline loops: CDR1 MDHEN, CDR2 SYDVKM. DNA for the CDR3: TGTGCCAGCAGACTACTAGGGACAGGGGCAGATACGCAGTATTTT. This sequence encodes CASRLLGTGADTQYF.